These 23 T cell receptor beta chains came from one sample sequenced in a study of blood T cell repertoires in COVID-19. Clones were sequenced by immunoSEQ multiplex PCR, and TCRdb holds only the in-frame ones, with some missing. Counted here are approximately 300,000 clones, about 82% occurring once; the ten biggest clones make up under 2%. Material: peripheral blood. The source of these receptors is a woman aged 45-59 years with acute or convalescent COVID-19.

The chain joins TRBV15 to TRBJ2-5; D is perhaps TRBD1 (6 bases). The CDR3 totals 15 residues. Germline-derived CDR1 and CDR2 are LNHNV and YYDKDF (reference sequence). V gave up 3 bases and J gave up 5 bases, with 16 bases separating them. CDR3 in amino acids: CATSSGTSRRETQYF. DNA for the CDR3: TGTGCCACCAGCAGTGGGACATCCAGGAGGGAGACCCAGTACTTC.

The CDR3 DNA reads as TGTGCCAGCAGCCGCGGGGGAGCCGGCGGTTCACCCCTCCACTTT. Translated, it gives CASSRGGAGGSPLHF. The chain employs TRBV6-5 and TRBJ1-6, with TRBD1 as a possible D gene (5 bases). Germline lookup yields CDR1 MNHEY and CDR2 SVGAGI. CDR3 size: 15 residues. Trimming took 6 bases from V and 9 from J, leaving 18 bases between them.

The chain uses TRBV15 and TRBJ2-5; 11 positions match TRBD1. Germline CDR1 and CDR2: LNHNV and YYDKDF (reference sequence). The CDR3 totals 14 residues. V shed 7 bases and J 7 bases; nucleotides not matched to a gene: 8. The CDR3 DNA follows: TGTGCCACCAACCCCGGACAGGGGGCGGCGACCCAGTACTTC. Translated, it gives CATNPGQGAATQYF. The full variable domain, rest sourced from reference TRBV15 and TRBJ2-5, is DAMVIQNPRYQVTQFGKPVTLSCSQTLNHNVMYWYQQKSSQAPKLLFHYYDKDFNNEADTPDNFQSRRPNTSFCFLDIRSPGLGDTAMYLCATNPGQGAATQYFGPGTRLLVL.

V usage is TRBV10-3 and J usage is TRBJ2-7; tentatively, D is TRBD1 (5 bases). CDR3 size: 12 residues. V gave up 10 bases and J gave up 1 base, with 11 bases separating them. Germline CDR1 reads ENHRY; CDR2 reads SYGVKD. The CDR3 DNA follows: TGTGCCACTGCGGACATATCCTACGAGCAGTACTTC. Translation gives CATADISYEQYF.

The genes are TRBV24-1 and TRBJ1-5; maybe TRBD1 (5 bases). Trimming left V 4 bases short and J 7 bases short, with 13 bases between. Germline V CDR1 and CDR2: KGHDR, SFDVKD. CDR3 size: 14 residues. CDR3 coding DNA: TGTGCCACCAGTGACCCAGGGTCCGTACAGCCCCAGCATTTT. This encodes CATSDPGSVQPQHF.

The chain recombines TRBV28 with TRBJ2-1, with D possibly TRBD2 on 6 matching bases. Germline V gives CDR1 MDHEN, CDR2 SYDVKM. The CDR3 runs to 16 residues. Trimming left V 7 bases short and J 3 bases short, with 19 bases between. The CDR3 nucleotides are TGTGCCAGCACCGGAGGGAGTAGCGGCAACTACAATGAGCAGTTCTTC. Amino acids: CASTGGSSGNYNEQFF.

The chain couples TRBV28 to TRBJ2-1, with D unclear. Trimming left V 6 bases short and J 0 bases short, with 12 bases between. The CDR3 consists of 15 residues. The germline CDR1 and CDR2 sequences are MDHEN and SYDVKM. The CDR3 DNA reads TGTGCCAGCAGGGTAGCTCTTAGCTCCTACAATGAGCAGTTCTTC. Residues: CASRVALSSYNEQFF.

V gene TRBV7-9 combines with J gene TRBJ2-1; 9 nucleotides match TRBD1. Germline CDR1 reads SEHNR; CDR2 reads FQNEAQ (reference sequence). This CDR3 comprises 14 residues. J lost 7 bases, V lost 4 bases, and 5 bases had no gene match. The CDR3 loop reads CASSSWTGENEQFF. Here the CDR3 DNA reads TGTGCCAGCAGCTCGTGGACAGGGGAGAATGAGCAGTTCTTC.

As DNA, the CDR3 is TGTGCCAGCAGCAAAAACAGGAACACTGAAGCTTTCTTT. Its protein is CASSKNRNTEAFF. This rearrangement joins TRBV14 to TRBJ1-1; no clear D. The V gene's germline CDR1 is SGHDN and CDR2 FVKESK. The CDR3 extends over 13 amino acids. The germline V and J ends were trimmed by 5 bases and 1 base, with 8 bases remaining between them.

This clone was counted between two and nine times. For the CDR3, the DNA is TGTGCCAGCAGGTACAGGGGATACACTGAAGCTTTCTTT. Protein sequence: CASRYRGYTEAFF. This chain connects TRBV3-1 (or the pseudogene TRBV3-2) to TRBJ1-1, with 7 bases lining up with TRBD1. The ends lost 6 bases at V and 3 bases at J; junction bases unmatched: 4. The CDR3 consists of 13 residues. Germline V CDR1 and CDR2: LGHDT, YNNKEL (reference sequence).

The chain is built from TRBV11-2 and TRBJ2-5, with D maybe TRBD1 (6 bases). This CDR3 region has 15 residues. The V end was cut by 6 bases, the J end by 2 bases, with 16 bases between. Germline loops: CDR1 SGHAT, CDR2 FQNNGV. CDR3 nucleotide sequence: TGTGCCAGCAGGCCGATCAGGGGAACACAAGAGACCCAGTACTTC. It codes for CASRPIRGTQETQYF. Supplemented by reference TRBV11-2 and TRBJ2-5, the full variable domain reads EAGVAQSPRYKIIEKRQSVAFWCNPISGHATLYWYQQILGQGPKLLIQFQNNGVVDDSQLPKDRFSAERLKGVDSTLKIQPAKLEDSAVYLCASRPIRGTQETQYFGPGTRLLVL.

On this clone itself: The same CDR3 also results from other DNA sequences found in this sample. This chain joins TRBV27 and TRBJ1-5; the D gene is possibly TRBD1 (5 bases). This CDR3 is built from 16 residues. Germline assignment: CDR1 MNHEY and CDR2 SMNVEV (reference sequence). V was trimmed by 3 bases and J by 4 bases, leaving 16 bases between them. The CDR3 DNA follows: TGTGCCAGCAGTTTCTCTGGCCAGGGACTAAATCAGCCCCAGCATTTT. The encoded protein is CASSFSGQGLNQPQHF.

This rearrangement joins TRBV7-2 to TRBJ2-1, with D maybe TRBD1 (5 bases). This CDR3 is built from 15 residues. CDR1 and CDR2 from the germline V gene are SGHTA and FQGNSA. Trimming stripped 1 base from V and 10 bases from J, with 17 bases between. CDR3 region: CASSLEWMTDGEQFF. CDR3 bases: TGTGCCAGCAGCTTAGAATGGATGACAGATGGGGAGCAGTTCTTC. Variable domain in full (rest from reference TRBV7-2 and TRBJ2-1): GAGVSQSPSNKVTEKGKDVELRCDPISGHTALYWYRQSLGQGLEFLIYFQGNSAPDKSGLPSDRFSAERTGGSVSTLTIQRTQQEDSAVYLCASSLEWMTDGEQFFGPGTRLTVL.

This clone was observed a handful of times. J is TRBJ2-7 and V is TRBV29-1, with TRBD2 identical over 10 bases. Germline V gene data show CDR1 as SQVTM and CDR2 as ANQGSEA. CDR3 length: 15 amino acids. Trimming took 2 bases from V and 4 from J; bases not matched to a gene: 8. CDR3 coding DNA: TGCAGCGTTGAATTTACACTAGCGGGACTGTACGAGCAGTACTTC. It is translated as CSVEFTLAGLYEQYF.

The V call is TRBV5-1, the J call TRBJ2-7, with TRBD2 identical over 10 bases. Germline CDR1 reads SGHRS; CDR2 reads YFSETQ. This CDR3 comprises 17 residues. Unmatched junction bases numbered 6, after V lost 0 bases and J lost 0 bases. The CDR3 reads CASSLGLAGPSSYEQYF. DNA of the CDR3: TGCGCCAGCAGCTTGGGACTAGCGGGTCCTAGCTCCTACGAGCAGTACTTC.

The table lists this clone with a few counts. The genes are TRBV5-6 and TRBJ2-1, with TRBD1 as a possible D gene (5 bases). The ends were cut back, 0 bases at V and 12 bases at J, with 13 bases in the middle. The CDR3 has 13 amino acids. The germline CDR1 and CDR2 sequences are SGHDT and YYEEEE. The DNA of the CDR3 is TGTGCCAGCAGCTTGGAAGTAGGGGTCGGGCAGTTCTTC. The encoded protein is CASSLEVGVGQFF.

The V call is TRBV5-4, the J call TRBJ1-1, with TRBD1 as a possible D gene (6 bases). V was cut by 7 bases and J by 0 bases, with 22 bases left in between. Germline V lookup: CDR1 SGHNT, CDR2 YYREEE (reference sequence). The CDR3 contains 17 residues. The DNA for the CDR3 is TGTGCCAGCCTAAATCTCCGTGCAGGGGATCTGAACACTGAAGCTTTCTTT. Translating gives CASLNLRAGDLNTEAFF. The full variable domain, with the rest looked up from reference TRBV5-4 and TRBJ1-1, is ETGVTQSPTHLIKTRGQQVTLRCSSQSGHNTVSWYQQALGQGPQFIFQYYREEENGRGNFPPRFSGLQFPNYSSELNVNALELDDSALYLCASLNLRAGDLNTEAFFGQGTRLTVV.

The chain combines TRBV19 with TRBJ1-5, with 10 bases identical to TRBD1. The CDR3 extends over 15 amino acids. V shed 10 bases, J shed 4 bases, and the junction held 10 bases outside the gene matches. Germline V gives CDR1 LNHDA, CDR2 SQIVND (reference sequence). The CDR3, as DNA: TGTGCCACCAAGGGGCTGGACAGGGGGAATCAGCCCCAGCATTTT. Its protein is CATKGLDRGNQPQHF.

V is TRBV24-1 and J is TRBJ2-2; 9 nucleotides align to TRBD1. J lost 7 bases, V lost 0 bases, and 5 bases had no gene match. The CDR3 loop spans 16 amino acids. Germline V gene data show CDR1 as KGHDR and CDR2 as SFDVKD. The CDR3 reads CATSDLNRGRIGELFF. CDR3 DNA: TGTGCCACCAGTGATTTGAACAGGGGGCGCATCGGGGAGCTGTTTTTT.

This clone was picked up a small number of times. At the DNA level, this CDR3 is encoded by other sequences in the same sample as well. The V and J genes are TRBV30 and TRBJ1-5; no clear D gene. In germline, CDR1 is GTSNPN, CDR2 SVGIG (reference sequence). The CDR3 has 13 residues. V dropped 1 base and J dropped 0 bases, with 4 bases sitting between them. The CDR3 spells CAWSAGSNQPQHF. For the CDR3, the DNA is TGTGCCTGGAGTGCGGGTAGCAATCAGCCCCAGCATTTT.

V is TRBV2 and J is TRBJ2-7; D might be TRBD2 (6 bases). V shed 4 bases and J shed 1 base, with 11 bases lying between them. Germline lookup yields CDR1 SNHLY and CDR2 FYNNEI. The CDR3 spans 14 residues. The CDR3 DNA reads TGTGCCAGCAGTGGCCGGGGGACGTCCTACGAGCAGTACTTC. Amino acid sequence: CASSGRGTSYEQYF.

The chain couples TRBV3-1 (or the pseudogene TRBV3-2) to TRBJ2-1, with 9 nucleotides matching TRBD1. Germline CDR1 LGHDT, CDR2 YNNKEL (reference sequence). V lost 5 bases, J lost 8 bases, and 4 bases stayed unmatched. CDR3 length: 13 residues. The CDR3 spells CASSYRGRDEQFF. Written as DNA, the CDR3 is TGTGCCAGCAGCTACAGGGGGCGGGATGAGCAGTTCTTC.

The CDR3 DNA reads TGTGCCAGCAGCTTCCCGGGACAGGGAGAAGAGACCCAGTACTTC. This gives the protein CASSFPGQGEETQYF. This chain uses TRBV5-4 with TRBJ2-5; 9 bases map to TRBD1. The CDR3 covers 15 residues. V trimming: 2 bases; J trimming: 3 bases; junction bases outside the gene matches: 5. Germline assignment: CDR1 SGHNT and CDR2 YYREEE (reference sequence). The full variable domain, rest sourced from reference TRBV5-4 and TRBJ2-5, is ETGVTQSPTHLIKTRGQQVTLRCSSQSGHNTVSWYQQALGQGPQFIFQYYREEENGRGNFPPRFSGLQFPNYSSELNVNALELDDSALYLCASSFPGQGEETQYFGPGTRLLVL.